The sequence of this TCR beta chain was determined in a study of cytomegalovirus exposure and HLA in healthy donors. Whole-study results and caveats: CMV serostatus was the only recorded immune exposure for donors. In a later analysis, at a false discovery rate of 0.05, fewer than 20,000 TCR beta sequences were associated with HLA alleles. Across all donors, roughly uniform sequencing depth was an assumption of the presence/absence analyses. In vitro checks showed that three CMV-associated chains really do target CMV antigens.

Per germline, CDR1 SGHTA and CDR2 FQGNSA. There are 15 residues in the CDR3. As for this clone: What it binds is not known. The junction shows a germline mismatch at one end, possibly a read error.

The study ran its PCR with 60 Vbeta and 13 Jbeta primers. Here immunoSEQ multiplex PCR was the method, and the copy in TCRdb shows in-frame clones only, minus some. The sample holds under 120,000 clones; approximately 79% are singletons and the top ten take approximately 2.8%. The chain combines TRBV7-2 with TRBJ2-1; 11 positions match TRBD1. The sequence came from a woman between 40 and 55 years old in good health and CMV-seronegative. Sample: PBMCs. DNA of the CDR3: TGTGCCAGCCGCTTAGGGGACAGGGGGACGGATGAGCAGTTCTTC. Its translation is CASRLGDRGTDEQFF.